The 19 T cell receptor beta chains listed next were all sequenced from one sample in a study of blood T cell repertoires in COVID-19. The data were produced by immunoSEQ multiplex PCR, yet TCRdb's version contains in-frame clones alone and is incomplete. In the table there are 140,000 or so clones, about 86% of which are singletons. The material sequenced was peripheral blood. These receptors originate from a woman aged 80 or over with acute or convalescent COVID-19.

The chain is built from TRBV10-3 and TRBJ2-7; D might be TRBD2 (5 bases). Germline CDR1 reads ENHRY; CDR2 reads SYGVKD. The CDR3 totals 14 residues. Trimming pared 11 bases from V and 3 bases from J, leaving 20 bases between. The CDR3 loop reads CASTTAEVNYEQYF. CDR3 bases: TGTGCCTCCACCACCGCGGAGGTTAACTACGAGCAGTACTTC.

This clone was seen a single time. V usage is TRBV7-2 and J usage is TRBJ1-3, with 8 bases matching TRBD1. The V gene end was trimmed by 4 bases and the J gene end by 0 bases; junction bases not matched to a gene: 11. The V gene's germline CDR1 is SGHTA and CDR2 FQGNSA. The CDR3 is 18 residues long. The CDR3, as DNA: TGTGCCAGCAGCTCGAACAGGGGGGACCGATACTCTGGAAACACCATATATTTT. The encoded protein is CASSSNRGDRYSGNTIYF.

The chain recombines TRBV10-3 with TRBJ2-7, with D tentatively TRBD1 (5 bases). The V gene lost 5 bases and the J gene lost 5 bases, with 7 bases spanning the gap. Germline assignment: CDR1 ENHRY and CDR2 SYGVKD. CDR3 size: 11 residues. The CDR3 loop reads CAISPRDEQYF. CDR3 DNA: TGTGCCATCAGTCCCAGGGACGAGCAGTACTTC.

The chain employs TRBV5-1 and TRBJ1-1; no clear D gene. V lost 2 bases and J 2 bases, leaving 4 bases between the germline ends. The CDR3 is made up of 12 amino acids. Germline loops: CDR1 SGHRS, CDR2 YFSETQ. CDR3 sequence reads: CASSFGNTEAFF. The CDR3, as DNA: TGCGCCAGCAGCTTCGGTAACACTGAAGCTTTCTTT.

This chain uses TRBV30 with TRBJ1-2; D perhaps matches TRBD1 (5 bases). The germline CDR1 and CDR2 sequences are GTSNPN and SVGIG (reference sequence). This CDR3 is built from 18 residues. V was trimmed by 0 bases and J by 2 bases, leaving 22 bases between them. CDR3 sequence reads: CAWSVRLLGRGLNYGYTF. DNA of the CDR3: TGTGCCTGGAGTGTACGTCTTTTAGGGAGGGGACTAAACTATGGCTACACCTTC. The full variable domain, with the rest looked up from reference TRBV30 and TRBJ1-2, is SQTIHQWPATLVQPVGSPLSLECTVEGTSNPNLYWYRQAAGRGLQLLFYSVGIGQISSEVPQNLSASRPQDRQFILSSKKLLLSDSGFYLCAWSVRLLGRGLNYGYTFGSGTRLTVV.

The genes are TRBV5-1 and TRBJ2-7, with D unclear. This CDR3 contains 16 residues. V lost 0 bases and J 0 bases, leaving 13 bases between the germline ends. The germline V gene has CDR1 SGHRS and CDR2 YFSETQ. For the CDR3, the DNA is TGCGCCAGCAGCTTGGGCCTTCGGTCTAGCTCCTACGAGCAGTACTTC. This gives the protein CASSLGLRSSSYEQYF.

This CDR3 is CASSPRTGNQPQHF. CDR3 sequence (DNA): TGTGCCAGCAGCCCGCGGACGGGAAATCAGCCCCAGCATTTT. The chain joins TRBV7-8 to TRBJ1-5; D is uncertain. The V and J ends lost 5 bases and 4 bases respectively, with 12 bases between them. CDR1 is SGHVS, CDR2 FQNEAQ, per germline. This CDR3 comprises 14 residues. Filled out from reference TRBV7-8 and TRBJ1-5, the complete variable domain reads GAGVSQSPRYKVAKRGQDVALRCDPISGHVSLFWYQQALGQGPEFLTYFQNEAQLDKSGLPSDRFFAERPEGSVSTLKIQRTQQEDSAVYLCASSPRTGNQPQHFGDGTRLSIL.

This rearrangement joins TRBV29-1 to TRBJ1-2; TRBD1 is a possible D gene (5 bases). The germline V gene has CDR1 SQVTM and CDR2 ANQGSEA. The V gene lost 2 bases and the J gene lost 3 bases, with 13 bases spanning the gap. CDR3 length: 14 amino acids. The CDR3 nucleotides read TGCAGCGTTGAAAGGGCAGGGAATTACTATGGCTACACCTTC. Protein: CSVERAGNYYGYTF.

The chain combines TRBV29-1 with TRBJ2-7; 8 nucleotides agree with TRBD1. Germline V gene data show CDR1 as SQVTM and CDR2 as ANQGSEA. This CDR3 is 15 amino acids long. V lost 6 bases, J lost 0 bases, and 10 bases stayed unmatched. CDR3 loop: CSVIDRDRSSYEQYF. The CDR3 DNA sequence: TGCAGCGTGATAGACCGGGACAGGAGCTCCTACGAGCAGTACTTC.

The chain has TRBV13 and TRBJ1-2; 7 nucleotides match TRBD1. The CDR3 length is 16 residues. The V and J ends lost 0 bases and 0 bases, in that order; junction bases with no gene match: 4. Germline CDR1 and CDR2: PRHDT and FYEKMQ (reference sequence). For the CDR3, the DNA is TGTGCCAGCAGCTTAGGCGGACAGGCCTCTAACTATGGCTACACCTTC. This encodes CASSLGGQASNYGYTF.

The CDR3 bases are TGTGCCAGCAGCCTTACACCCTCTGGGGCCAACGTCCTGACTTTC. Translated, it gives CASSLTPSGANVLTF. J is TRBJ2-6 and V is TRBV5-6; D uncertain. CDR1 is SGHDT and CDR2 is YYEEEE in the germline V gene. V was trimmed by 4 bases and J by 0 bases, leaving 8 bases between them. The CDR3 is 15 residues long.

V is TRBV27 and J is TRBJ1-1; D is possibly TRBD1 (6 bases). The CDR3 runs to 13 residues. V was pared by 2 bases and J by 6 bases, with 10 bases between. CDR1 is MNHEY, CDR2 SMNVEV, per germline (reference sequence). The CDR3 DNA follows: TGTGCCAGCAGTTTACCCGGACAGTCTGAAGCTTTCTTT. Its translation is CASSLPGQSEAFF.

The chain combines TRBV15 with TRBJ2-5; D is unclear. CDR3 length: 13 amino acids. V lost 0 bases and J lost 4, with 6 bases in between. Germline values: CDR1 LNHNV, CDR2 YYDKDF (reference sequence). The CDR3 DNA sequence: TGTGCCACCAGCAGAGATTTGCGAGAGACCCAGTACTTC. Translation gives CATSRDLRETQYF. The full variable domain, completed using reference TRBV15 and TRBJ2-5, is DAMVIQNPRYQVTQFGKPVTLSCSQTLNHNVMYWYQQKSSQAPKLLFHYYDKDFNNEADTPDNFQSRRPNTSFCFLDIRSPGLGDTAMYLCATSRDLRETQYFGPGTRLLVL.

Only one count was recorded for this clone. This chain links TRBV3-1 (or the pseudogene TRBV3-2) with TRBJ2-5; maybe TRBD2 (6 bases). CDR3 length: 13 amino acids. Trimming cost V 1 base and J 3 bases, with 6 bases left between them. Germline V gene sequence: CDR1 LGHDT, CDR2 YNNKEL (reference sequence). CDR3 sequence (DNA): TGTGCCAGCAGCCAAGGGGGGGAAGAGACCCAGTACTTC. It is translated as CASSQGGEETQYF.

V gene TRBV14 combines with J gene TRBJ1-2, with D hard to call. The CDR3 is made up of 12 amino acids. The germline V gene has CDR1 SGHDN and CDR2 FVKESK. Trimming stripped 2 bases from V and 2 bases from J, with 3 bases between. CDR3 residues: CASSQQNYGYTF. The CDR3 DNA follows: TGTGCCAGCAGCCAACAAAACTATGGCTACACCTTC.

CDR3 residues: CASAGGADTGELFF. The DNA for the CDR3 is TGTGCCAGCGCGGGGGGCGCGGACACCGGGGAGCTGTTTTTT. V gene TRBV6-5 combines with J gene TRBJ2-2; 8 positions agree with TRBD2. The V segment lost 8 bases and the J segment 3 bases; nucleotides outside the gene matches: 5. Germline assignment: CDR1 MNHEY and CDR2 SVGAGI. The CDR3 is made up of 14 amino acids.

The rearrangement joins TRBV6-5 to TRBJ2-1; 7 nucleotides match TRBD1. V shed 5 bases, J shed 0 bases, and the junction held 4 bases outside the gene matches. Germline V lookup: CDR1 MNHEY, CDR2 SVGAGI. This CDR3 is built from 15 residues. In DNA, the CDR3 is TGTGCCAGCAGTAATACAGGGGTCTCCTACAATGAGCAGTTCTTC. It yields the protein CASSNTGVSYNEQFF.

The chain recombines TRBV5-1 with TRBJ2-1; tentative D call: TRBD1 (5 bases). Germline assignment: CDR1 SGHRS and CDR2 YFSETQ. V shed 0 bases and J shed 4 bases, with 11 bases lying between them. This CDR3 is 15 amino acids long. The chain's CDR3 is CASSLGGRGYNEQFF. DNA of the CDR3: TGCGCCAGCAGCTTGGGGGGTAGGGGATACAATGAGCAGTTCTTC.

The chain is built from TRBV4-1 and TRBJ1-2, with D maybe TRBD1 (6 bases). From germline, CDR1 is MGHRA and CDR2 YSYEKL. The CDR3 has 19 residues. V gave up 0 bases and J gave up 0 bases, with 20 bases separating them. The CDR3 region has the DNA TGCGCCAGCAGCCAAGATCTTAGGGGGGGGCAGCACCCTAACTATGGCTACACCTTC. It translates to CASSQDLRGGQHPNYGYTF.